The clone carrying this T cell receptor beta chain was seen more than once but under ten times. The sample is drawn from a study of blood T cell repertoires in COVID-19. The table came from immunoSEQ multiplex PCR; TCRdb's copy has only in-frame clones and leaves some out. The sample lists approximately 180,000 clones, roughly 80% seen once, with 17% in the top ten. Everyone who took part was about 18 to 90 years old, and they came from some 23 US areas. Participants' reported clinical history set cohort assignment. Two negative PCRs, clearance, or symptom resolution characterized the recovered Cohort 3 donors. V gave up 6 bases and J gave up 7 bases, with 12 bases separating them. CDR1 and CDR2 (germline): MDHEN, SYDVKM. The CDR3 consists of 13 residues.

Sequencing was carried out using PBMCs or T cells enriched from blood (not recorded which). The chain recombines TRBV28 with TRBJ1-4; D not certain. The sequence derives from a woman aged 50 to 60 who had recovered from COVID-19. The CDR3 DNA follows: TGTGCCAGCAGGGGCACATTTCCTGAAAAACTGTTTTTT. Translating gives CASRGTFPEKLFF.